These 26 T cell receptor beta chains were all obtained from the same sample, sequenced in a study of OX40 agonist ivuxolimab in advanced cancers. The protocol used for the library was the immunoSEQ multiplex PCR assay. TCRdb provides this immuneACCESS table in a form limited to in-frame rearrangements. Some clones are lacking; in checked studies, under half of them reflect an unresolved V gene, and why the rest are absent is not known. The sample contains 30,000 or so clones, around 84% of them found a single time. Clones ranked in the top ten supply about 20% of the sample. The sequences come from CD4+ or CD8+ T cells sorted from blood, collected in a trial of the OX40 agonist ivuxolimab. Receptor source: an adult with an advanced solid tumor such as melanoma, head and neck, liver or kidney cancer.

V usage is TRBV28 and J usage is TRBJ2-3; the D gene is possibly TRBD2 (6 bases). With 4 bases removed from V and 4 bases from J, the gap between germline ends came to 18 bases. CDR1 is MDHEN, CDR2 SYDVKM, per germline. The CDR3 loop spans 16 amino acids. As DNA, the CDR3 is TGTGCCAGCAGTTCCGGTGGTAGCGGATGGGCAGATACGCAGTATTTT. As protein: CASSSGGSGWADTQYF.

The genes are TRBV28 and TRBJ2-7; possibly TRBD1 for D (5 bases). The CDR3 has 11 residues. Germline-derived CDR1 and CDR2 are MDHEN and SYDVKM. V was shortened by 5 bases and J by 3 bases, with 5 bases between the two germline ends. This CDR3 reads CASSTGYEQYF. The CDR3 bases are TGTGCCAGCAGTACAGGCTACGAGCAGTACTTC. Using reference TRBV28 and TRBJ2-7 for the parts outside the CDR3, the full variable domain is DVKVTQSSRYLVKRTGEKVFLECVQDMDHENMFWYRQDPGLGLRLIYFSYDVKMKEKGDIPEGYSVSREKKERFSLILESASTNQTSMYLCASSTGYEQYFGPGTRLTVT.

The CDR3 is CASSLGGYEQYF. CDR3 nucleotide sequence: TGCGCCAGCAGCTTGGGGGGTTACGAGCAGTACTTC. The chain is built from TRBV5-1 and TRBJ2-7; unclear D gene. The CDR3 has 12 residues. Germline V CDR1 and CDR2: SGHRS, YFSETQ. Trimming cost V 0 bases and J 4 bases, with 5 bases left between them.

The chain has TRBV5-4 and TRBJ2-1; D call uncertain. The length of the CDR3 is 14 residues. The V end lost 0 bases, the J end lost 6 bases, and 10 bases lay between the germline ends. CDR1 is SGHNT, CDR2 YYREEE, per germline (reference sequence). This chain's CDR3 is CASSLGPGFNEQFF. CDR3 DNA: TGTGCCAGCAGCTTGGGCCCCGGCTTCAATGAGCAGTTCTTC. The whole variable domain, filled in from reference TRBV5-4 and TRBJ2-1, reads ETGVTQSPTHLIKTRGQQVTLRCSSQSGHNTVSWYQQALGQGPQFIFQYYREEENGRGNFPPRFSGLQFPNYSSELNVNALELDDSALYLCASSLGPGFNEQFFGPGTRLTVL.

CDR3 bases: TGTGCCAGCAGTTTCCCTTCTAGTTTAGGCAATGAGCAGTTCTTC. Translated, it gives CASSFPSSLGNEQFF. The rearrangement links TRBV27 to TRBJ2-1; D gene ambiguous. Trimming removed 3 bases at V and 6 bases at J, with 15 bases between. In germline, CDR1 is MNHEY, CDR2 SMNVEV (reference sequence). This CDR3 region has 15 residues.

The chain is built from TRBV27 and TRBJ2-6; D is possibly TRBD1 (6 bases). The CDR3 length is 19 residues. V lost 0 bases and J lost 1, with 16 bases in between. In germline, CDR1 is MNHEY, CDR2 SMNVEV (reference sequence). The CDR3 here is CASSLSQRVTGSGANVLTF. The CDR3 DNA reads as TGTGCCAGCAGTTTATCACAACGCGTCACAGGGTCTGGGGCCAACGTCCTGACTTTC.

CDR3 in amino acids: CASSMAPGQPQHF. The CDR3 DNA is TGTGCCAGTAGTATGGCCCCGGGGCAGCCCCAGCATTTT. The genes are TRBV19 and TRBJ1-5, with D uncertain. The germline V gene has CDR1 LNHDA and CDR2 SQIVND (reference sequence). The CDR3 is 13 amino acids. V lost 3 bases and J 7 bases, leaving 10 bases between the germline ends.

As DNA, the CDR3 is TGTGCCAGCAGTTATGGGGACCTCGAAGCTTTCTTT. Its protein product is CASSYGDLEAFF. V gene TRBV6-6 combines with J gene TRBJ1-1; TRBD1 is a possible D gene (5 bases). V lost 3 bases, J lost 8 bases, and 10 bases lay in between. The CDR3 totals 12 residues. Germline CDR1 MNHNY, CDR2 SVGAGI (reference sequence).

The chain couples TRBV4-2 to TRBJ1-1; TRBD1 is a possible D gene (6 bases). Deletions cut 2 bases from V and 3 bases from J, with 13 bases between. The germline CDR1 and CDR2 sequences are LGHNA and YNFKEQ. There are 15 residues in the CDR3. The CDR3 is CASSQRGDGYTEAFF. In nucleotides, the CDR3 is TGTGCCAGCAGCCAAAGGGGGGACGGGTACACTGAAGCTTTCTTT.

The chain recombines TRBV4-3 with TRBJ2-2; D is possibly TRBD1 or TRBD2 (6 bases each). This CDR3 region has 19 residues. With 5 bases removed from V and 4 bases from J, the gap between germline ends came to 26 bases. Germline lookup yields CDR1 LGHNA and CDR2 YSLEER. Written as DNA, the CDR3 is TGCGCCAGCAGCGCAAAGGAGGGGGTTGGGCAGGGGTTCACCGGGGAGCTGTTTTTT. Its translation: CASSAKEGVGQGFTGELFF.

This CDR3 is CASSTQMIGRAPQETQYF. CDR3 in DNA: TGTGCCAGCAGCACCCAGATGATCGGGAGGGCTCCTCAAGAGACCCAGTACTTC. The V call is TRBV11-2, the J call TRBJ2-5; 8 bases match TRBD2. Looked up from germline, CDR1 is SGHAT and CDR2 is FQNNGV. The CDR3 covers 18 residues. The ends lost 5 bases at V and 2 bases at J; junction bases unmatched: 16.

The chain carries TRBV4-2 and TRBJ1-1, with a weak D call TRBD1 (6 bases). The CDR3 is made up of 15 amino acids. Trimming pared 4 bases from V and 5 bases from J, leaving 17 bases between. Germline CDR1 reads LGHNA; CDR2 reads YNFKEQ. CDR3 coding DNA: TGTGCCAGCAGCCCCTTCGGGGGGCTTGGGACTGAAGCTTTCTTT. Protein product: CASSPFGGLGTEAFF.

The chain recombines TRBV10-1 with TRBJ1-5; D gene unclear. Trimming removed 0 bases at V and 7 bases at J, with 10 bases between. Germline values: CDR1 WNHNN, CDR2 SYGVQD (reference sequence). CDR3 length equals 14 residues. The CDR3 DNA sequence: TGCGCCAGCAGTGAGTCGGAGGTATCACAGCCCCAGCATTTT. It codes for CASSESEVSQPQHF.

The chain combines TRBV27 with TRBJ2-1; 8 bases match TRBD1. With V trimmed by 2 bases and J by 4 bases, 4 bases remained unmatched. The germline V gene has CDR1 MNHEY and CDR2 SMNVEV (reference sequence). CDR3 size: 15 residues. The CDR3: CASSLDRGSYNEQFF. CDR3 DNA: TGTGCCAGCAGTTTAGACAGGGGTAGTTACAATGAGCAGTTCTTC.

The chain couples TRBV11-2 to TRBJ1-4; D gene unclear. CDR1 SGHAT and CDR2 FQNNGV come from the germline V gene. V lost 5 bases to trimming and J lost 7 bases, with 14 bases between them. This CDR3 has 14 residues. CDR3 DNA: TGTGCCAGCAGCCAAAGAAGCCTCGGTGAAAAACTGTTTTTT. It encodes CASSQRSLGEKLFF.

The genes are TRBV30 and TRBJ2-7, with D possibly TRBD2 on 5 matching bases. Trimming removed 4 bases at V and 6 bases at J, with 13 bases between. Germline V CDR1 and CDR2: GTSNPN, SVGIG (reference sequence). CDR3 length equals 12 residues. CDR3 in DNA: TGTGCCTGGACCTCCGGGGTTACCGAGCAGTACTTC. This sequence encodes CAWTSGVTEQYF. Full variable domain (remainder filled in from reference TRBV30 and TRBJ2-7): SQTIHQWPATLVQPVGSPLSLECTVEGTSNPNLYWYRQAAGRGLQLLFYSVGIGQISSEVPQNLSASRPQDRQFILSSKKLLLSDSGFYLCAWTSGVTEQYFGPGTRLTVT.

The V gene is TRBV4-2, the J gene TRBJ2-5; D ambiguous. In germline, CDR1 is LGHNA, CDR2 YNFKEQ. This CDR3 spans 13 amino acids. V lost 4 bases and J lost 5, with 11 bases in between. CDR3 sequence: CASSLIKWETQYF. For the CDR3, the DNA is TGTGCCAGCAGCCTGATAAAGTGGGAGACCCAGTACTTC.

This sequence joins TRBV9 and TRBJ2-7, with TRBD2 matching over 14 bases. V shed 3 bases, J shed 5 bases, and the junction held 7 bases outside the gene matches. Germline V gene data show CDR1 as SGDLS and CDR2 as YYNGEE. CDR3 length: 16 amino acids. The CDR3: CASSAALTSGRDEQYF. CDR3 bases: TGTGCCAGCAGCGCTGCCCTGACTAGCGGGAGGGACGAGCAGTACTTC.

V gene TRBV4-1 combines with J gene TRBJ2-1; TRBD2 matches 11 bases. The ends lost 4 bases at V and 0 bases at J; junction bases unmatched: 5. The CDR3 spans 17 residues. The V gene's germline CDR1 is MGHRA and CDR2 YSYEKL. CDR3 in amino acids: CASSRGLAGSSYNEQFF. As DNA, the CDR3 is TGCGCCAGCAGCCGAGGACTAGCGGGCTCCTCCTACAATGAGCAGTTCTTC.

The CDR3 loop is CASSLATGQATDTQYF. The CDR3 DNA sequence: TGTGCCAGCAGCTTAGCTACCGGGCAGGCCACAGATACGCAGTATTTT. The chain carries TRBV7-9 and TRBJ2-3; D is unclear. V was trimmed by 0 bases and J by 2 bases, leaving 12 bases between them. The germline gives CDR1 SEHNR, CDR2 FQNEAQ (reference sequence). The CDR3 length is 16 residues.

The chain links TRBV7-9 to TRBJ2-7; D may match TRBD1 or TRBD2 (5 bases each). V was trimmed by 1 base and J by 5 bases, leaving 9 bases between them. The germline V gene encodes CDR1 SEHNR and CDR2 FQNEAQ (reference sequence). The CDR3 covers 13 residues. CDR3 region: CASSLVLGDEQYF. The CDR3 DNA reads as TGTGCCAGCAGCTTAGTCTTGGGGGACGAGCAGTACTTC.

The V gene is TRBV29-1, the J gene TRBJ2-7; 10 positions match TRBD1. Trimming at V came to 6 bases and at J to 2 bases, leaving 1 base not matched to a gene. There are 12 residues in the CDR3. From germline, CDR1 is SQVTM and CDR2 ANQGSEA. The CDR3 bases are TGCAGCGTCGGGACAGGGGCCTACGAGCAGTACTTC. Its protein product is CSVGTGAYEQYF.

The chain uses TRBV4-1 and TRBJ2-3; weak D call: TRBD2 (6 bases). The CDR3 extends over 16 amino acids. Germline V lookup: CDR1 MGHRA, CDR2 YSYEKL. Between the trimmed V and J ends, which lost 3 bases and 0 bases, there was a span of 13 bases. The CDR3 reads CASSHGTGLSTDTQYF. DNA of the CDR3: TGCGCCAGCAGCCATGGAACGGGACTCAGCACAGATACGCAGTATTTT.

The chain is built from TRBV7-3 and TRBJ2-7; perhaps TRBD1 as D (6 bases). In germline, CDR1 is SGHTA, CDR2 FQGTGA. CDR3 length: 14 residues. The V gene lost 6 bases and the J gene lost 1 base, with 13 bases spanning the gap. Here the CDR3 DNA reads TGTGCCAGCAGTTTGACCGGGACATCCTACGAGCAGTACTTC. It is translated as CASSLTGTSYEQYF. The full variable domain, with the rest looked up from reference TRBV7-3 and TRBJ2-7, is GAGVSQTPSNKVTEKGKYVELRCDPISGHTALYWYRQSLGQGPEFLIYFQGTGAADDSGLPNDRFFAVRPEGSVSTLKIQRTERGDSAVYLCASSLTGTSYEQYFGPGTRLTVT.

The rearrangement links TRBV4-3 to TRBJ2-1; D remains unclear. Per the germline V gene, CDR1 is LGHNA and CDR2 is YSLEER. V lost 0 bases, J lost 8 bases, and 8 bases lay in between. This CDR3 spans 13 amino acids. The CDR3 protein is CASSQDLGYEQFF. CDR3 nucleotides: TGCGCCAGCAGCCAAGATCTGGGCTATGAGCAGTTCTTC.

The V and J genes are TRBV4-1 and TRBJ2-2; possible D gene TRBD2, 5 bases. V was pared by 0 bases and J by 6 bases, with 8 bases between. The CDR3 is made up of 14 amino acids. Germline V lookup: CDR1 MGHRA, CDR2 YSYEKL. The CDR3 spells CASSQEAGAGELFF. In nucleotides, the CDR3 is TGCGCCAGCAGCCAAGAAGCCGGGGCCGGGGAGCTGTTTTTT.